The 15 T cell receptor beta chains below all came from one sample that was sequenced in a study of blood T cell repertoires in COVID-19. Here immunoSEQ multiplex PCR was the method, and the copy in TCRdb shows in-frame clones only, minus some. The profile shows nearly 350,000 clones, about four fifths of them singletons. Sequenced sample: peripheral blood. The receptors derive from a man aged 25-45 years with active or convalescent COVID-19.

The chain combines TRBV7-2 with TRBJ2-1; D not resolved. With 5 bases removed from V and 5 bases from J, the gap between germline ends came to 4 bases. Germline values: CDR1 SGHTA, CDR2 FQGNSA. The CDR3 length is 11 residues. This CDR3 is CASSPHNEQFF. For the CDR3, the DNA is TGTGCCAGCAGCCCTCACAATGAGCAGTTCTTC.

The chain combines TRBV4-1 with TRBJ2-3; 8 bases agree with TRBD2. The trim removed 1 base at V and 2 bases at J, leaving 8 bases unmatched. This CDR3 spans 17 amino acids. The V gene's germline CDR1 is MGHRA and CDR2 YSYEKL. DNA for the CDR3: TGCGCCAGCAGCCAAGTCCCCCCGCGGGGGGACACAGATACGCAGTATTTT. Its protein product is CASSQVPPRGDTDTQYF.

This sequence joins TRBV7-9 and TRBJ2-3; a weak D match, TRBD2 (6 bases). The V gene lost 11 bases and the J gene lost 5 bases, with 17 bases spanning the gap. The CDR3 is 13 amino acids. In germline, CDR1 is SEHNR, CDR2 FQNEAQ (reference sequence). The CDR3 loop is CAATLSGVDTQYF. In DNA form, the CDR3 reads TGTGCCGCTACATTATCGGGGGTAGATACGCAGTATTTT. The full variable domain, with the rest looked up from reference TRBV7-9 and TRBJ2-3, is DTGVSQNPRHKITKRGQNVTFRCDPISEHNRLYWYRQTLGQGPEFLTYFQNEAQLEKSRLLSDRFSAERPKGSFSTLEIQRTEQGDSAMYLCAATLSGVDTQYFGPGTRLTVL.

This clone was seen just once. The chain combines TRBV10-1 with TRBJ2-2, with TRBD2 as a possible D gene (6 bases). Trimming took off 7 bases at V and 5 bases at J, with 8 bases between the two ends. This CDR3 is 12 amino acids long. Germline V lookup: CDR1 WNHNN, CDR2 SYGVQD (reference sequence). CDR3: CASTRGTGELFF. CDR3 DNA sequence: TGCGCCAGCACCCGGGGGACCGGGGAGCTGTTTTTT.

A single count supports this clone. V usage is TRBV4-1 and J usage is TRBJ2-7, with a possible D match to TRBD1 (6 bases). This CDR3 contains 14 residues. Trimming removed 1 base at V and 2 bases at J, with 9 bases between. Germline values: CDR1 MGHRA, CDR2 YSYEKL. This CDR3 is CASSQATGTYEQYF. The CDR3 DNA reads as TGCGCCAGCAGCCAAGCTACAGGGACCTACGAGCAGTACTTC.

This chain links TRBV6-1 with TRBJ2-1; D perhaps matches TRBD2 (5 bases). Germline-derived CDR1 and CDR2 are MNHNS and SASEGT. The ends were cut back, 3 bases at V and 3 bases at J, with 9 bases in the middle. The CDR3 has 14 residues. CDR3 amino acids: CASSEPGSYNEQFF. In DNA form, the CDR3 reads TGTGCCAGCAGTGAGCCGGGAAGCTACAATGAGCAGTTCTTC.

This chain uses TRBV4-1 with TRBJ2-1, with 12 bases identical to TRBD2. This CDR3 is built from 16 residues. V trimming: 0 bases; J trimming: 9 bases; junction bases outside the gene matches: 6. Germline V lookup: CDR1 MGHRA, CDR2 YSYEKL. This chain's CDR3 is CASSQEPSGGVLEQFF. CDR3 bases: TGCGCCAGCAGCCAAGAGCCTAGCGGGGGGGTCCTTGAGCAGTTCTTC.

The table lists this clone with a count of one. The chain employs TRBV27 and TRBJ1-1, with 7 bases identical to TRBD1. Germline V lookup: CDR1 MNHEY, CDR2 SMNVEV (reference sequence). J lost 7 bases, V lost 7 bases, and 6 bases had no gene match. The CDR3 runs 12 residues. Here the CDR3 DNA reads TGTGCCAGCACGAGGGGGCGCGTTGAAGCTTTCTTT. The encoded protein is CASTRGRVEAFF.

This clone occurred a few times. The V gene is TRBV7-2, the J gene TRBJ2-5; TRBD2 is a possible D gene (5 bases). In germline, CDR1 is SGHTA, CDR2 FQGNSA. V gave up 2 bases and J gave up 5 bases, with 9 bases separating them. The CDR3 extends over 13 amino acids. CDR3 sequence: CASSLSWEETQYF. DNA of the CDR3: TGTGCCAGCAGCTTATCATGGGAGGAGACCCAGTACTTC.

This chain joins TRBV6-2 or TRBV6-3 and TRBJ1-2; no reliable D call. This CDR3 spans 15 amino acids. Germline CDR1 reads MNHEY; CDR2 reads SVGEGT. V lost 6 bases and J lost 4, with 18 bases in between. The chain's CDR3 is CASSSPVPLFYGYTF. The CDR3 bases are TGTGCCAGCAGCTCACCGGTACCCCTATTCTATGGCTACACCTTC.

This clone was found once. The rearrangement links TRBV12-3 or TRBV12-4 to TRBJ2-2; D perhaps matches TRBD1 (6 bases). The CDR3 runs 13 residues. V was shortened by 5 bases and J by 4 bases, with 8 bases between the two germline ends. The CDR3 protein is CASSRTATGELFF. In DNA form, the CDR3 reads TGTGCCAGCAGTAGGACAGCCACCGGGGAGCTGTTTTTT.

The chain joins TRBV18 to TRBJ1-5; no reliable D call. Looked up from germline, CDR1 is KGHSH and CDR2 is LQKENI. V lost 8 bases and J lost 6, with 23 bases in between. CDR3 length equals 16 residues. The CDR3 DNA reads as TGTGCCAGCCCCAGAGAAGGAGGGTATGACGGTCAGCCCCAGCATTTT. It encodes CASPREGGYDGQPQHF.

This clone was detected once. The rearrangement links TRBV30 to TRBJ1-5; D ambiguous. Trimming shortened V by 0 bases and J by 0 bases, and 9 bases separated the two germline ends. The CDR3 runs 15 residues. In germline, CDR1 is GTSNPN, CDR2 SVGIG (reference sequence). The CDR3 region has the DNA TGTGCCTGGAGTGTACGGGGAGATAGCAATCAGCCCCAGCATTTT. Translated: CAWSVRGDSNQPQHF.

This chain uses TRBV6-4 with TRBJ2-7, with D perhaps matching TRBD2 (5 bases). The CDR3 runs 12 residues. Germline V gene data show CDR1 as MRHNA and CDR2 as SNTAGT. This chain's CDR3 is CATQEAVYEQYF. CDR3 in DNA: TGTGCGACCCAGGAGGCAGTCTACGAGCAGTACTTC.

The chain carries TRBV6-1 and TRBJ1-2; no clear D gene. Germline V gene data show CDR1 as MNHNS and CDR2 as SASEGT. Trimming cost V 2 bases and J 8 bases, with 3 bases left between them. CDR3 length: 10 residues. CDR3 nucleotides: TGTGCCAGCAGTGAACAAGGCTACACCTTC. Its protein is CASSEQGYTF.